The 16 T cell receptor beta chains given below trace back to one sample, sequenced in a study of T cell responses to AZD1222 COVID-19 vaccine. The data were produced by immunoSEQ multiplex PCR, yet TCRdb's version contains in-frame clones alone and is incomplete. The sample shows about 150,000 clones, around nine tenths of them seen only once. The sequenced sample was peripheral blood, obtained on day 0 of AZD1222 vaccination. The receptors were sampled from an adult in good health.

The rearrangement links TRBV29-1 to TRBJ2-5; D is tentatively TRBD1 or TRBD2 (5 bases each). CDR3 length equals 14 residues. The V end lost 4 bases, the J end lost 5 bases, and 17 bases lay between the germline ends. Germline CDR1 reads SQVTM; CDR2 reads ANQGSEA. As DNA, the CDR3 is TGCAGCGTTGTTCGGGACCGTTCGGGGGAGACCCAGTACTTC. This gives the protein CSVVRDRSGETQYF.

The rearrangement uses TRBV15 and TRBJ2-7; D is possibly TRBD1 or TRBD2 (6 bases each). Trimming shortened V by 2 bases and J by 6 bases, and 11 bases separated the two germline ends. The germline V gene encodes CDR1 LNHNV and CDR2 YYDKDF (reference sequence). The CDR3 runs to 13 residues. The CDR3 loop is CATSRQGGTEQYF. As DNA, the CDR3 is TGTGCCACCAGCAGACAAGGGGGGACCGAGCAGTACTTC.

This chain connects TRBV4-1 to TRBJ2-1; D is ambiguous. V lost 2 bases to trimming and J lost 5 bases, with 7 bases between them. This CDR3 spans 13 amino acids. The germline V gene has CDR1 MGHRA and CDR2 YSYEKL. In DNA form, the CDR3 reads TGCGCCAGCAGCCAACAACGGAACAATGAGCAGTTCTTC. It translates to CASSQQRNNEQFF.

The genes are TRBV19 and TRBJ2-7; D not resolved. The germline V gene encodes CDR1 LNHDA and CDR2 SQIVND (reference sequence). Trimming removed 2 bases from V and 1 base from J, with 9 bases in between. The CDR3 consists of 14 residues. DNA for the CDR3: TGTGCCAGTAGTATAAGGGCGGAGTCCTACGAGCAGTACTTC. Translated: CASSIRAESYEQYF. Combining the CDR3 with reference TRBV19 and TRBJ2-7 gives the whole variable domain DGGITQSPKYLFRKEGQNVTLSCEQNLNHDAMYWYRQDPGQGLRLIYYSQIVNDFQKGDIAEGYSVSREKKESFPLTVTSAQKNPTAFYLCASSIRAESYEQYFGPGTRLTVT.

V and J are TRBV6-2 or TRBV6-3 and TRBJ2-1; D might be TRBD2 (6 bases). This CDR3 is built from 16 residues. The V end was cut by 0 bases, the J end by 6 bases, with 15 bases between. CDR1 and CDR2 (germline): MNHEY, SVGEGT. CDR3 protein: CASSYSSRLASNEQFF. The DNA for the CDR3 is TGTGCCAGCAGTTACTCATCTCGGCTAGCGAGCAATGAGCAGTTCTTC.

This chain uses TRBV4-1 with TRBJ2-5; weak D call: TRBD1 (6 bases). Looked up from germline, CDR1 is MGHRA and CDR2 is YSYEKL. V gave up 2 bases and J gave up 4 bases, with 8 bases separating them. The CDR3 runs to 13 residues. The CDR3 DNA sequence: TGCGCCAGCAGCCAAACAGGGTCAGAGACCCAGTACTTC. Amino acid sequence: CASSQTGSETQYF.

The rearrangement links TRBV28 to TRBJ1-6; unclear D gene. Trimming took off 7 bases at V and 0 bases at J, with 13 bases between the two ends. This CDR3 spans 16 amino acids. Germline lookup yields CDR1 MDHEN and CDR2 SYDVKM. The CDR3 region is CASTPGGTSYNSPLHF. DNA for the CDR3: TGTGCCAGCACCCCCGGTGGCACCTCCTATAATTCACCCCTCCACTTT.

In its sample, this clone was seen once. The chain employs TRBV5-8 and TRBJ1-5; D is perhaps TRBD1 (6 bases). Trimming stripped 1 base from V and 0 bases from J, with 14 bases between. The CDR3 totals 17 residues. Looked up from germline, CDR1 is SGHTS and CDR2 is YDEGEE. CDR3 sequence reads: CASSLRTGHNSNQPQHF. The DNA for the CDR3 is TGTGCCAGCAGCTTGAGGACGGGACACAATAGCAATCAGCCCCAGCATTTT.

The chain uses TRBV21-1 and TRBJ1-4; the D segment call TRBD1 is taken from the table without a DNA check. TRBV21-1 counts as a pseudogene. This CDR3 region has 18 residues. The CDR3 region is CASSNRDRGSRALKGLFF. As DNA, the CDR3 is TGTGCCAGCAGCAACCGGGACAGGGGCTCAAGGGCCCTGAAAGGACTGTTTTTT.

CDR3 protein: CASSQETTGGSYNSPLHF. The CDR3 DNA follows: TGTGCCAGCAGCCAAGAAACTACAGGGGGATCCTATAATTCACCCCTCCACTTT. This rearrangement joins TRBV14 to TRBJ1-6; 8 bases agree with TRBD1. V trimming: 0 bases; J trimming: 1 base; junction bases outside the gene matches: 5. The CDR3 runs 18 residues. The germline V gene encodes CDR1 SGHDN and CDR2 FVKESK. Supplemented by reference TRBV14 and TRBJ1-6, the full variable domain reads EAGVTQFPSHSVIEKGQTVTLRCDPISGHDNLYWYRRVMGKEIKFLLHFVKESKQDESGMPNNRFLAERTGGTYSTLKVQPAELEDSGVYFCASSQETTGGSYNSPLHFGNGTRLTVT.

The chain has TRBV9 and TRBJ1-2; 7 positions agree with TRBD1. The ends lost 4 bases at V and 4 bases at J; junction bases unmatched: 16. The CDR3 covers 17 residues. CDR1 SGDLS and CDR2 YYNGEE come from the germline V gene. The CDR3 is CASSPQGVPTVGYGYTF. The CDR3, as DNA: TGTGCCAGCAGCCCGCAGGGGGTACCCACAGTAGGCTATGGCTACACCTTC.

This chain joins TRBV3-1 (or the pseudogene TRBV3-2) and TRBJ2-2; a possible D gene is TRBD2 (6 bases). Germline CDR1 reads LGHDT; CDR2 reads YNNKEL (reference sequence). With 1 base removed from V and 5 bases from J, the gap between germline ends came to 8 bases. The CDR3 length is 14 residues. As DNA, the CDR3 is TGTGCCAGCAGCCAAGGTGGGGGGACCGGGGAGCTGTTTTTT. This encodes CASSQGGGTGELFF.

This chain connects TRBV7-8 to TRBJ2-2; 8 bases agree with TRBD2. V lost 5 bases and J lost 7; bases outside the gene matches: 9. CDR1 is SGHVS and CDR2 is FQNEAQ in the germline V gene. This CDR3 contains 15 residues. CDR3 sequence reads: CASSRGLSGGGELFF. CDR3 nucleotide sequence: TGTGCCAGCAGCCGAGGACTAAGCGGGGGCGGGGAGCTGTTTTTT.

CDR3 residues: CASSPSRQVGNQPQHF. The CDR3 DNA is TGTGCCAGCAGTCCCTCGCGACAGGTGGGCAATCAGCCCCAGCATTTT. J is TRBJ1-5 and V is TRBV27; maybe TRBD1 (6 bases). Per the germline V gene, CDR1 is MNHEY and CDR2 is SMNVEV (reference sequence). V was shortened by 5 bases and J by 2 bases, with 16 bases between the two germline ends. The CDR3 is 16 amino acids.

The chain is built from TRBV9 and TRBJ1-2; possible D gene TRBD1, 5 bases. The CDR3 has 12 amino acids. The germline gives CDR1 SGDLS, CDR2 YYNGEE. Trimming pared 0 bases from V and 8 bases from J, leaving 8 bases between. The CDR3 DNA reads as TGTGCCAGCAGCGTAGACGGGACGGGCTACACCTTC. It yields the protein CASSVDGTGYTF.

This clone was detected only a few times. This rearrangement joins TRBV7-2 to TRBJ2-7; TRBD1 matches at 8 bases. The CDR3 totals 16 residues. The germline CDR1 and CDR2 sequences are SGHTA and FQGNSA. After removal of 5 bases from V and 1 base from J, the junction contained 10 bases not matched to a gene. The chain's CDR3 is CASSPYRDRISYEQYF. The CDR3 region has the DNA TGTGCCAGCAGCCCATACCGGGACAGGATATCCTACGAGCAGTACTTC.